This paragraph covers one T cell receptor (beta chain) sequence. The ends were cut back, 3 bases at V and 4 bases at J, with 13 bases in the middle. The CDR3 is made up of 15 amino acids. Germline CDR1 KGHSH, CDR2 LQKENI. Original processing notes: Reference gene primer amplification gave nucleated cell count estimates. Profiling relied on immunoSEQ multiplex PCR, and the TCRdb table lists in-frame clones only, not all of them. The D gene and trimming were derived from the DNA, and the V and J assignments and clone size from that table. The sample has roughly 150,000 clones; roughly 85% are singletons. This sample is part of a study of blood T cell repertoires in COVID-19. Study as a whole: The samples span acute and convalescent COVID-19 from the United States, Italy and Spain. Nucleic acid was either cDNA or gDNA, and it came from T cells, B-cell-depleted T cells, or PBMCs.

Sequencing was done on a sample of peripheral blood. The rearrangement uses TRBV18 and TRBJ2-1; no clear D gene. This sequence was found in an elderly woman with active or convalescent COVID-19. CDR3 nucleotide sequence: TGTGCCAGCTCACCCAATGCGGAACCTTACAATGAGCAGTTCTTC. This gives the protein CASSPNAEPYNEQFF.